This T cell receptor (beta chain) derives from a study of PD-1 blockade in classical Hodgkin lymphoma. From germline, CDR1 is SGHRS and CDR2 YFSETQ. The CDR3 is 18 residues long. Unmatched junction bases numbered 9, after V lost 1 base and J lost 3 bases. Findings of the study overall: When set against healthy donors, newly diagnosed patients were reported to show lower baseline TCR diversity. Nothing has yet pinned down what causes the repertoire differences, possibly disease activity or prior therapy.

About this clone itself: Antigen: not known.

The data were produced by immunoSEQ multiplex PCR, yet TCRdb's version contains in-frame clones alone and is incomplete. The repertoire holds some 70,000 clones, with over 90% as singletons. Indicated time point: newly diagnosed, previously untreated cHL patient sample. The chain couples TRBV5-1 to TRBJ2-5; TRBD2 agrees at 13 bases. The TCR was taken from a human donor with classical Hodgkin lymphoma. The sequenced sample consisted of peripheral blood mononuclear cells (PBMCs). The CDR3 region has the DNA TGCGCCAGCAGCTTGAGACTAGCGGGAGGCTCGAAGGAAGAGACCCAGTACTTC. It encodes CASSLRLAGGSKEETQYF.